What follows are 7 T cell receptor beta chains derived from one specimen sequenced in a study of CD8+ T cells in alopecia areata. Investigators isolated RNA and reverse transcribed it into cDNA to act as the sequencing template. Sequencing was performed with immunoSEQ multiplex PCR; in TCRdb, only in-frame clones are kept and a portion is missing. The data show 100,000 to 150,000 clones, with around 50% seen just once and about 11% held by the top ten. Sequencing was done on a sample of NKG2D-low CD8+ T cells sorted from blood. The receptors shown here come from a human donor with alopecia areata.

The chain employs TRBV5-1 and TRBJ1-2, with D perhaps matching TRBD1 (5 bases). CDR1 and CDR2 (germline): SGHRS, YFSETQ. The CDR3 consists of 13 residues. The V end was cut by 4 bases, the J end by 2 bases, with 9 bases between. The CDR3: CASSGDGNYGYTF. The CDR3 coding sequence is TGCGCCAGCAGCGGGGACGGGAACTATGGCTACACCTTC.

Concerning this clone itself: The identical CDR3 is also encoded by other nucleotide sequences in the sample. The J gene is TRBJ2-7, the V gene TRBV29-1; the D gene is possibly TRBD1 (5 bases). V was trimmed by 6 bases and J by 1 base, leaving 10 bases between them. Germline CDR1 reads SQVTM; CDR2 reads ANQGSEA. This CDR3 has 12 residues. The CDR3 nucleotides read TGCAGCGTCGAGACAGAGTCCTACGAGCAGTACTTC. Its protein product is CSVETESYEQYF.

Notes on this clone: The sample has other DNA sequences that encode this CDR3 too. V is TRBV29-1 and J is TRBJ2-1; D not certain. CDR3 length equals 10 residues. V lost 4 bases to trimming and J lost 5 bases, with 3 bases between them. CDR1 is SQVTM and CDR2 is ANQGSEA in the germline V gene. The chain's CDR3 is CSVVHNEQFF. The CDR3 DNA reads as TGCAGCGTTGTACACAATGAGCAGTTCTTC.

About this clone: At the DNA level, this CDR3 is encoded by other sequences in the same sample as well. The rearrangement links TRBV4-1 to TRBJ1-1; D unresolved. The CDR3 extends over 11 amino acids. The V and J ends lost 3 bases and 4 bases respectively, with 3 bases between them. Germline loops: CDR1 MGHRA, CDR2 YSYEKL. The CDR3 nucleotides read TGCGCCAGCAGCCAGGGCACTGAAGCTTTCTTT. Translated, it gives CASSQGTEAFF.

The chain links TRBV29-1 to TRBJ2-3; no definite D call. The CDR3 consists of 13 residues. Germline V gene sequence: CDR1 SQVTM, CDR2 ANQGSEA. Trimming cost V 1 base and J 6 bases, with 11 bases left between them. The CDR3 DNA reads TGCAGCGTTGAAGCGGCTCCGCGGGATACGCAGTATTTT. The encoded protein is CSVEAAPRDTQYF.

The genes are TRBV4-2 and TRBJ2-3; 8 bases map to TRBD2. The CDR3 loop spans 15 amino acids. J gave up 2 bases and V 1 base, and 2 bases lay outside the gene matches. CDR1 LGHNA and CDR2 YNFKEQ come from the germline V gene. The CDR3 nucleotides read TGTGCCAGCAGCCAAGGGACTAGCCCCACAGATACGCAGTATTTT. Translation gives CASSQGTSPTDTQYF.

The count of this clone is one. The chain combines TRBV29-1 with TRBJ1-1, with 8 bases matching TRBD1. CDR3 length equals 12 residues. Per germline, CDR1 SQVTM and CDR2 ANQGSEA. V was pared by 4 bases and J by 4 bases, with 2 bases of the junction left unmatched. The CDR3 bases are TGCAGCGTTGTGGACAGGGTCACTGAAGCTTTCTTT. Residues: CSVVDRVTEAFF.